This T cell receptor (beta chain) derives from a study of human thymus T cells. Corrective heart surgery yielded the resections from which the thymus tissue came. Notes on this clone: Its target is not known.

Libraries were prepared by immunoSEQ multiplex PCR; TCRdb keeps only in-frame clonotypes and omits some of them. The sample contains roughly 130,000 clones, about 93% of which appear only once. The study's findings and limits: Seemingly biased V and J gene usage marked thymic and blood repertoires. Thymic repertoires overlap heavily among unrelated individuals, related research has reported.

The germline V and J ends were trimmed by 2 bases and 1 base, with 19 bases remaining between them. The CDR3 has 18 amino acids. Germline loops: CDR1 MGHRA, CDR2 YSYEKL. The sequencing sample was made of thymus tissue. The receptor comes from a boy under two years old with a congenital heart defect but otherwise immunologically healthy. The chain is built from TRBV4-1 and TRBJ2-3, with D perhaps TRBD1 (6 bases). The CDR3 nucleotides read TGCGCCAGCAGCCAACCTAAGCGTGGGGGCCAGGGCACAGATACGCAGTATTTT. This codes for CASSQPKRGGQGTDTQYF.